This TCR beta chain came from a study of blood T cell repertoires in COVID-19 (dated by TCRdb to the early 2020s). Context from the whole study: Samples from collaborators originated in the United States, Italy and Spain and spanned both the acute and convalescent phases of COVID-19. The material from the prospective study consisted of cDNA or gDNA derived from T cells, B-cell-depleted T cells, or PBMCs. Deeply sampled blood TCRbeta repertoires from subjects exposed to, actively infected with, or recovered from COVID-19 were included in the dataset. The repertoires were released in a freely available public database intended as a resource for research on the immune response to SARS-CoV-2. The samples were drawn from the first 160 participants of the ongoing ImmuneRACE study and from under 1,500 subjects provided by 6 global collaborators. Nearly every sample came with metadata listing a de-identified subject ID, COVID-19 status, age in years and sex. Where available, HLA class I and class II types were taken from metadata supplied by the sample provider and were not determined by assay-based typing.

TCRbeta CDR3 regions were amplified from genomic DNA by means of the immunoSEQ Assay, a bias-controlled multiplex PCR. In the source study's methods: The number of nucleated cells in each sample was estimated by amplification of reference gene primers within the assay. To quantify the absolute abundance of each unique TCRbeta CDR3 rearrangement, sequence reads were collapsed and filtered. Productive Simpson clonality was computed per sample as the square root of Simpson's diversity index over productive rearrangements. Not all clones reach the TCRdb copy of this immuneACCESS table, which keeps in-frame sequences only. Checked studies attribute under half of the gap to unresolved V genes and leave the rest unexplained. V and J calls and clone size are as listed in that table; D and trimming were resolved from the DNA. Present in this sample are 440,000 or so clones, around 91% of which were seen just once. In total, the top ten clones hold roughly 1.6% of the sample.

The table lists this clone with a count of one. Its antigen is still unknown. Base-call qualities are not available, and no considerably larger clone is one nucleotide away. Paper-wide results and their limitations: The quantity of clinical and demographic metadata differed by source and by participant and was supplied without curation.

One collaborating source in Seattle enrolled patients while the patients were actively infected and followed the patients over time throughout the course of disease. Each collaborating institution followed its own protocols to collect whole blood in K2EDTA tubes. For TCRbeta analysis, collaborator samples were shipped as frozen whole blood, as isolated PBMCs, or as DNA extracted from either sample type. For CDR1 and CDR2, the germline V gene (reference sequence) lists SEHNR and FQNEAQ. There are 14 amino acids in the CDR3, from cysteine to phenylalanine inclusive. Only the CDR3 DNA is retained, 42 bases long and in frame from the first base. Germline trimming: 3 bases from V, 15 bases from J; junction bases outside gene matches: 11.

Specimen: peripheral blood. The chain is encoded by TRBV7-9 joined to TRBJ2-4; TRBD2 fits 10 bases in the junction. The clonotype comes from a woman aged 40 to 49 with COVID-19, enrolled during active disease. In nucleotide form, the sequence is TGTGCCAGCAGCTTTACCGGGACTAGCGAGACCAGGTACTTC. The resulting protein is CASSFTGTSETRYF.